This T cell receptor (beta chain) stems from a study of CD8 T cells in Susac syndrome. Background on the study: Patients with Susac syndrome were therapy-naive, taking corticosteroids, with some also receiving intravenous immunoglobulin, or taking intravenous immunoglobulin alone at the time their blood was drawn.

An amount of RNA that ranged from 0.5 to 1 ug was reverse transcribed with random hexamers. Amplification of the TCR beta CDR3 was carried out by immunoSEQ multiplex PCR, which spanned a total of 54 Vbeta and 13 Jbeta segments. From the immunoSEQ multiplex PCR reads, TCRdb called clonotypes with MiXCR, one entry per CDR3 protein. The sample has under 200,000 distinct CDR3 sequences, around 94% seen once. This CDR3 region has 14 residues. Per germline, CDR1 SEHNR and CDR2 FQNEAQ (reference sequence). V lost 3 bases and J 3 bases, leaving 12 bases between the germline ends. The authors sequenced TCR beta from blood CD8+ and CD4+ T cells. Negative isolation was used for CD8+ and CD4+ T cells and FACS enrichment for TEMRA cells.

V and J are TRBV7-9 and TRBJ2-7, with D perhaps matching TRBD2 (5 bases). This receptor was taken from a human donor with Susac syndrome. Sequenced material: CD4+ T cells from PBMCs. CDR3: CASSFEAGNYEQYF. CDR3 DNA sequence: TGTGCCAGCAGCTTCGAGGCCGGGAACTACGAGCAGTACTTC.